These 15 T cell receptor beta chains were all obtained from the same sample, sequenced in a study of Siglec-9 on CD8 T cells in melanoma. Data came from immunoSEQ multiplex PCR; TCRdb stores just in-frame clones and leaves some out. The table has around 39,000 clones, 84% seen once; the top ten hold more than 1.5%. Specimen: Siglec-9- CD8+ T cells sorted from blood. The receptor set was obtained from a human donor in good health.

The J gene is TRBJ2-3, the V gene TRBV5-4; D assignment may be TRBD1 or TRBD2 (5 bases each). The CDR3 runs to 14 residues. The V and J ends lost 4 bases and 10 bases respectively, with 19 bases between them. Germline V gene lookup returns CDR1 SGHNT and CDR2 YYREEE (reference sequence). The CDR3 sequence: CASSANDPGPAQYF. CDR3 DNA: TGTGCCAGCAGCGCCAATGATCCGGGACCCGCGCAGTATTTT.

This clone was observed a handful of times. The chain uses TRBV7-3 and TRBJ2-1; no clear D. The CDR3 sequence is 12 residues long. CDR1 and CDR2 (germline): SGHTA, FQGTGA. Trimming cost V 1 base and J 8 bases, with 6 bases left between them. CDR3 residues: CASSLKGYEQFF. CDR3 nucleotides: TGTGCCAGCAGCTTAAAAGGGTATGAGCAGTTCTTC.

The J gene is TRBJ2-7, the V gene TRBV4-1; the D gene is possibly TRBD1 (6 bases). Per germline, CDR1 MGHRA and CDR2 YSYEKL. This CDR3 has 15 amino acids. Deletions cut 1 base from V and 3 bases from J, with 13 bases between. This CDR3 is CASSQAKGHFYEQYF. CDR3 nucleotides: TGCGCCAGCAGCCAAGCAAAGGGACATTTCTACGAGCAGTACTTC.

The rearrangement uses TRBV2 and TRBJ2-5; D is ambiguous. The CDR3 runs 14 residues. V lost 3 bases and J lost 3, with 11 bases in between. Germline V gene lookup returns CDR1 SNHLY and CDR2 FYNNEI. The CDR3 here is CASSEWVAEETQYF. DNA for the CDR3: TGTGCCAGCAGTGAGTGGGTGGCGGAAGAGACCCAGTACTTC.

The chain has TRBV19 and TRBJ2-3, with 8 bases aligning to TRBD2. This CDR3 contains 15 residues. Trimming at V came to 3 bases and at J to 3 bases, leaving 5 bases not matched to a gene. Germline CDR1 LNHDA, CDR2 SQIVND (reference sequence). Written as DNA, the CDR3 is TGTGCCAGTAGTATTTTGGGACTAGGAACAGATACGCAGTATTTT. It is translated as CASSILGLGTDTQYF.

The J gene is TRBJ2-1, the V gene TRBV21-1; the D call TRBD2 from the table was never checked on the DNA. TRBV21-1 corresponds to a pseudogene. The CDR3 is 16 amino acids. This CDR3 reads CASSKPPAGSYNEQFF. The CDR3 bases are TGTGCCAGCAGCAAACCCCCAGCGGGGTCCTACAATGAGCAGTTCTTC.

The chain couples TRBV27 to TRBJ2-7; D call uncertain. The V end was cut by 2 bases, the J end by 2 bases, with 10 bases between. This CDR3 has 14 amino acids. The V gene's germline CDR1 is MNHEY and CDR2 SMNVEV (reference sequence). The CDR3 is CASSLVDGTYEQYF. In DNA, the CDR3 is TGTGCCAGCAGTTTAGTTGACGGAACCTACGAGCAGTACTTC.

The chain combines TRBV13 with TRBJ2-7, with D tentatively TRBD2 (5 bases). The length of the CDR3 is 14 residues. Per the germline V gene, CDR1 is PRHDT and CDR2 is FYEKMQ (reference sequence). Trimming took 5 bases from V and 0 from J, leaving 11 bases between them. The CDR3 sequence: CASSPNEGSYEQYF. The CDR3 DNA follows: TGTGCCAGCAGCCCGAACGAGGGCTCCTACGAGCAGTACTTC.

The V and J genes are TRBV11-2 and TRBJ1-3, with 9 positions matching TRBD1. Germline V gene sequence: CDR1 SGHAT, CDR2 FQNNGV. Losses at the gene ends were 3 bases for V and 5 bases for J; bases not matched to a gene: 8. This CDR3 has 16 amino acids. The CDR3 bases are TGTGCCAGCAGCTTCTTACCGGACAGGGGACGAAACACCATATATTTT. Protein: CASSFLPDRGRNTIYF.

The rearrangement links TRBV5-1 to TRBJ1-4, with 9 bases identical to TRBD1. In germline, CDR1 is SGHRS, CDR2 YFSETQ. V lost 4 bases, J lost 8 bases, and 9 bases stayed unmatched. CDR3 length: 15 amino acids. The CDR3 coding sequence is TGCGCCAGCAGCCAGGGGACAGGGAGGAACGAAAAACTGTTTTTT. Translated, it gives CASSQGTGRNEKLFF.

V and J are TRBV9 and TRBJ2-3; D is possibly TRBD2 (7 bases). Trimming took off 6 bases at V and 13 bases at J, with 21 bases between the two ends. The CDR3 has 13 amino acids. Germline loops: CDR1 SGDLS, CDR2 YYNGEE. In nucleotides, the CDR3 is TGTGCCAGCAACCCACTGGGAGGGGGGGTTGAGTATTTT. It specifies CASNPLGGGVEYF. The full variable domain, in which reference TRBV9 and TRBJ2-3 provide the parts outside the CDR3, is DSGVTQTPKHLITATGQRVTLRCSPRSGDLSVYWYQQSLDQGLQFLIQYYNGEERAKGNILERFSAQQFPDLHSELNLSSLELGDSALYFCASNPLGGGVEYFGPGTRLTVL.

The J gene is TRBJ2-7, the V gene TRBV25-1; D remains ambiguous. V lost 7 bases, J lost 5 bases, and 24 bases lay in between. CDR1 is MGHDK, CDR2 SYGVNS, per germline. The CDR3 runs to 16 residues. The CDR3 region is CASMFIRPEVDNEQYF. The CDR3 coding sequence is TGTGCCAGCATGTTCATACGGCCGGAAGTCGATAACGAGCAGTACTTC.

This sequence joins TRBV9 and TRBJ2-3; the D call may be TRBD1 or TRBD2 (5 bases each). The length of the CDR3 is 14 residues. Trimming left V 3 bases short and J 2 bases short, with 10 bases between. Germline CDR1 and CDR2: SGDLS and YYNGEE. CDR3 nucleotide sequence: TGTGCCAGCAGCGCAACGGGGACCACAGATACGCAGTATTTT. This sequence encodes CASSATGTTDTQYF. Together with reference TRBV9 and TRBJ2-3, the CDR3 gives the full variable domain: DSGVTQTPKHLITATGQRVTLRCSPRSGDLSVYWYQQSLDQGLQFLIQYYNGEERAKGNILERFSAQQFPDLHSELNLSSLELGDSALYFCASSATGTTDTQYFGPGTRLTVL.

The J gene is TRBJ2-7, the V gene TRBV6-6, with 9 bases fitting TRBD2. CDR3 length: 14 residues. Germline loops: CDR1 MNHNY, CDR2 SVGAGI (reference sequence). V lost 7 bases and J lost 2; bases outside the gene matches: 6. The CDR3 loop is CASTQAGGPYEQYF. CDR3 nucleotide sequence: TGTGCCAGCACCCAAGCGGGGGGACCCTACGAGCAGTACTTC.

The chain has TRBV19 and TRBJ1-1, with D possibly matching TRBD1 (5 bases). V lost 11 bases, J lost 2 bases, and 12 bases lay in between. Looked up from germline, CDR1 is LNHDA and CDR2 is SQIVND (reference sequence). The length of the CDR3 is 12 residues. The CDR3: CAARDGNTEAFF. The DNA for the CDR3 is TGTGCCGCCCGGGACGGTAACACTGAAGCTTTCTTT.